This TCR beta chain stems from a study of shared clonotypes between healthy human individuals. Study-wide results and caveats: The generation probabilities recorded for non-shared clonotypes fell below those of clonotypes shared by all four donors.

Profiled with immunoSEQ multiplex PCR; TCRdb holds only in-frame clones, not every one. The table has 2 million to 2.5 million clones, around 90% seen once. Trimming took 3 bases from V and 6 from J, leaving 18 bases between them. The CDR3 runs 16 residues. Germline values: CDR1 LNHDA, CDR2 SQIVND (reference sequence). This clone was counted a few times. Its antigen is not identified. The TCR sequence derives from a man aged 18 to 29 in good health. Some clones in this sample may be carry-over from other donors' samples. The gene calls are TRBV19 and TRBJ1-5, with a weak D call TRBD1 (6 bases). Sequenced: naive CD4+ T cells from PBMCs. As for subset: CD45RA+ positively selected. This chain's CDR3 is CASSIRGGGIGQPQHF. The CDR3 DNA reads as TGTGCCAGTAGTATCAGGGGAGGGGGAATCGGTCAGCCCCAGCATTTT.